The T cell receptor beta chain under discussion was sequenced for a study of lymphopenia after photon versus proton radiotherapy. This clone is a singleton in its sample. Deletions cut 4 bases from V and 0 bases from J, with 13 bases between. The CDR3 length is 16 residues. Germline values: CDR1 SGHTA, CDR2 FQGTGA. Measured with immunoSEQ multiplex PCR; TCRdb has only the in-frame clones, and not every one. This table holds some 76,000 clones, around 92% found once. This clonotype was sampled from a woman aged 40 to 50 with cholangiocarcinoma. The J gene is TRBJ2-1, the V gene TRBV7-3; perhaps D is TRBD1 or TRBD2 (5 bases each). The material sequenced was peripheral blood, taken from a patient treated with photon-based radiotherapy. CDR3 sequence: CASSSPRGVSYNEQFF. CDR3 DNA: TGTGCCAGCAGCTCCCCGCGAGGGGTCTCCTACAATGAGCAGTTCTTC. Full variable domain (remainder filled in from reference TRBV7-3 and TRBJ2-1): GAGVSQTPSNKVTEKGKYVELRCDPISGHTALYWYRQSLGQGPEFLIYFQGTGAADDSGLPNDRFFAVRPEGSVSTLKIQRTERGDSAVYLCASSSPRGVSYNEQFFGPGTRLTVL.